This T cell receptor (beta chain) is from a study of regulatory T cells in long-lasting Graves disease. The authors built TCR beta libraries using iRepertoire HTBI primers and Arm-PCR of CDR3 regions. TCRdb itself ran the multiplex PCR reads through MiXCR, one entry per CDR3 protein. The table has 550,000 to 700,000 distinct CDR3 sequences, 15% to 20% seen once. The sample holds many counts of this clonotype. V was pared by 3 bases and J by 5 bases, with 19 bases between. The CDR3 is 16 residues long. Time point meaning: newly diagnosed GD, antithyroid drugs for less than 3 months. PBMC-extracted RNA yielded the TCR library. These data were likewise used in another study, on T cells in Graves' hyperthyroidism and ophthalmopathy. That work states: HTBI primers were the set used in a first-round RT-PCR of the TCR CDR3.

V is TRBV12-3 or TRBV12-4 and J is TRBJ2-5, with D maybe TRBD1 (5 bases). The clonotype originates from a man aged 18 to 30 with Graves disease. The starting material was peripheral blood mononuclear cells (PBMCs), obtained at new diagnosis, from a patient treated with antithyroid drugs. This chain's CDR3 is CASSFGAGPIRETQYF. CDR3 sequence (DNA): TGTGCCAGCAGTTTTGGGGCAGGGCCCATTCGGGAGACCCAGTACTTC.